The source of this TCR beta chain is a study of regulatory T cells in long-lasting Graves disease. Time point noted: newly diagnosed GD, antithyroid drugs for less than 3 months. The TCR library was prepared using RNA isolated from PBMCs. The patients were drawn from one endocrinology department in Xi'an, China. According to the study, TCR beta libraries were built with iRepertoire HTBI primers and CDR3-region Arm-PCR. TCRdb redid the calling of the multiplex PCR reads with MiXCR, one entry per CDR3 protein. This table has 550,000 to 650,000 distinct CDR3 sequences, approximately 16% appearing once. This CDR3 region has 13 residues. The V end was cut by 5 bases, the J end by 4 bases, with 10 bases between. These same records also appear under a second study, on T cells in Graves' hyperthyroidism and ophthalmopathy. As that study records: Researchers report that a 13 V-J model separated ophthalmopathy from stable hyperthyroidism.

The chain carries TRBV12-3 or TRBV12-4 and TRBJ2-3; D might be TRBD1 or TRBD2, each matching 5 bases. This specimen consisted of peripheral blood mononuclear cells (PBMCs), obtained at new diagnosis, from a patient treated with antithyroid drugs. This clonotype was sampled from a man aged 18 to 30 with Graves disease. CDR3 sequence reads: CASSPSGPDTQYF. Written as DNA, the CDR3 is TGTGCCAGCAGTCCCTCGGGGCCAGATACGCAGTATTTT.